This entry describes one TCR beta chain. What it recognizes is unknown. The data were obtained in a study of T-cell reconstitution after alpha-beta-depleted transplantation in children. This CDR3 spans 14 amino acids. Germline CDR1 reads SNHLY; CDR2 reads FYNNEI. The J segment lost 3 bases and the V segment lost 6 bases, leaving 7 bases of the junction unmatched. Using unique molecular identifiers, the investigators prepared the TCRbeta library. TCRdb itself ran the PCR reads through MiXCR, one entry per CDR3 protein. The data show 440,000 or so distinct CDR3 sequences, with about 45% seen just once and under 35% held by the top ten. Findings and limits, study-wide: It was surviving recipient T cells and thymic progenitors that gave some patients high TCRbeta diversity at day 60. Alpha-beta T cells present about two months after transplant were reported to originate from several hundred expanded graft clones. Once a year had passed after transplant, T-cell counts and diversity came mostly from newly produced T cells.

The source of this sequence is a girl between 2 and 10 years old with aplastic anemia, due to receive a stem cell transplant. The sample in question was PBMCs, obtained before TCRalphabeta/CD19-depleted stem cell transplant. V and J are TRBV2 and TRBJ2-7; the match to TRBD2 covers 8 bases. The CDR3 coding sequence is TGTGCCAGCAGCCACGGAGGGACTAGCTACGAGCAGTACTTC. Amino acid sequence: CASSHGGTSYEQYF.